This is a list of T cell receptor beta chains from one sample in a study of blood T cell repertoires in COVID-19. Sequencing was performed with immunoSEQ multiplex PCR; in TCRdb, only in-frame clones are kept and a portion is missing. The data show 190,000 or so clones, about 90% seen once. The source material was peripheral blood. The receptors originated from a woman aged 70-85 years with acute or convalescent COVID-19. The CDR3 runs from the conserved cysteine through the conserved F or W. The D gene is left open where the match is weak. Only part of the rows carry a size: once, few, many, or a class if the clone is expanded.

CASSAAPRVSANTEAFF TGTGCCAGCAGTGCCGCCCCCAGGGTGAGTGCGAACACTGAAGCTTTCTTT - TRBJ1-1 TRBV25-1 -
CASSWTGFEQYF TGCGCCAGCAGCTGGACAGGGTTCGAGCAGTACTTC - TRBJ2-7 TRBV5-1 TRBD1
CATSDPGLGEGSEQFF TGTGCCACCAGTGATCCGGGCCTCGGGGAGGGTAGTGAGCAGTTCTTC - TRBJ2-1 TRBV24-1 TRBD2
CASLISGTGTTEAFF TGTGCCAGCCTAATCTCGGGGACAGGGACCACTGAAGCTTTCTTT - TRBJ1-1 TRBV28 TRBD1
CATSERGPDTQYF TGTGCCACCTCCGAGCGGGGACCAGATACGCAGTATTTT - TRBJ2-3 TRBV28 TRBD2
CASSLDRGSNQPQHF TGCGCCAGCAGCCTGGACAGGGGGAGTAATCAGCCCCAGCATTTT - TRBJ1-5 TRBV4-3 TRBD1
CASSPEGTRRGTQYF TGTGCCAGCAGCCCGGAAGGGACTAGAAGGGGGACCCAGTACTTC - TRBJ2-5 TRBV7-2 TRBD2
CASRIQGGNEQFF TGTGCCAGCAGAATACAGGGGGGGAATGAGCAGTTCTTC - TRBJ2-1 TRBV12-3/TRBV12-4 -
CASRQQGAETQYF TGTGCCAGCAGACAACAGGGGGCGGAGACCCAGTACTTC - TRBJ2-5 TRBV3-1/TRBV3-2 TRBD1
CASSPLFTRDFDSPLHF TGTGCCAGCTCCCCGCTATTTACCCGGGACTTTGATTCACCCCTCCACTTT - TRBJ1-6 TRBV18 -
CATSDSNREGYTF TGTGCCACCAGTGATTCAAACAGAGAGGGCTACACCTTC - TRBJ1-2 TRBV24-1 -
CASSPRTSADYEQYF TGCGCCAGCAGCCCGAGGACTAGCGCTGACTACGAGCAGTACTTC - TRBJ2-7 TRBV5-1 TRBD2
CASSFRSTEAFF TGTGCCAGCAGCTTTAGGAGCACTGAAGCTTTCTTT - TRBJ1-1 TRBV7-2 -
CASSPRYSGRSDEQFF TGTGCCAGCAGCCCCAGGTATAGCGGGAGGTCAGACGAGCAGTTCTTC - TRBJ2-1 TRBV14 TRBD2
CASGLAGGYEQYF TGTGCCAGCGGACTAGCGGGGGGATACGAGCAGTACTTC - TRBJ2-7 TRBV27 TRBD2
CASRSGGQGGLYEQYF TGTGCCAGCAGGTCCGGTGGACAGGGAGGTTTATACGAGCAGTACTTC - TRBJ2-7 TRBV28 TRBD1
CSVESRGPTYEQYF TGCAGCGTTGAAAGCAGGGGCCCAACCTACGAGCAGTACTTC - TRBJ2-7 TRBV29-1 -
CSVELAGAQETQYF TGCAGCGTTGAACTAGCGGGGGCCCAAGAGACCCAGTACTTC - TRBJ2-5 TRBV29-1 TRBD2
CASSIGQTWLSGNTIYF TGTGCCAGCAGCATTGGACAGACATGGCTCTCTGGAAACACCATATATTTT once TRBJ1-3 TRBV9 -
CASSYSWQGNEKLFF TGTGCCAGCAGTTACTCGTGGCAGGGTAATGAAAAACTGTTTTTT - TRBJ1-4 TRBV6-5 -
CASSRGPIQVSYEQYF TGTGCCAGCAGCCGTGGCCCAATACAGGTTTCCTACGAGCAGTACTTC - TRBJ2-7 TRBV3-1/TRBV3-2 -
CAIRRDSRSYEQYF TGTGCCATCAGACGGGACTCACGGTCCTACGAGCAGTACTTC - TRBJ2-7 TRBV10-3 -
CASSLGPSGYDYGYTF TGCGCCAGCAGCTTGGGGCCATCGGGGTACGACTATGGCTACACCTTC once TRBJ1-2 TRBV5-1 -
CASSPGQGGIYNSPLHF TGTGCCAGCAGCCCCGGACAGGGTGGGATTTATAATTCACCCCTCCACTTT - TRBJ1-6 TRBV3-1/TRBV3-2 TRBD1
CASSGTLAGGPGEQFF TGCGCCAGCAGCGGGACCCTAGCGGGAGGGCCGGGTGAGCAGTTCTTC - TRBJ2-1 TRBV5-1 TRBD2
CASSVGANQPQHF TGTGCCAGCAGCGTAGGGGCTAATCAGCCCCAGCATTTT - TRBJ1-5 TRBV5-5 -